This TCR beta chain was sequenced for a study of a mutant IDH1 vaccine in newly diagnosed glioma. Study-wide background: Patients got their first vaccination 4-6 weeks after radiotherapy alone, or with temozolomide cycles. General study results and limits: Apparently, pseudoprogression bore no relation to changes among the top peripheral T cell clonotypes.

Comment on this clone: Antigen unknown.

The CDR3 loop spans 18 amino acids. Trimming removed 0 bases from V and 0 bases from J, with 16 bases in between. In germline, CDR1 is SGHDT, CDR2 YYEEEE. Clones were sequenced by immunoSEQ multiplex PCR, and TCRdb holds only the in-frame ones, with some missing. The data show roughly 46,000 clones, with about four fifths seen just once and about 4.3% held by the top ten. The time point denotes: week 47, end of study. Every single dose of the vaccine, 300 ug of mutant IDH1 20-mer peptide, came with topical imiquimod. The specimen comprised PBMCs, sampled from a glioma patient whose treatment included an IDH1 peptide vaccine. The J gene is TRBJ2-1, the V gene TRBV5-6; the D gene is possibly TRBD2 (6 bases). The TCR comes from a young woman with glioma. Some clones in this sample may be carry-over from other donors' samples. The DNA of the CDR3 is TGTGCCAGCAGCTTGGGGAGCGGGCCCTTTTACTCCTACAATGAGCAGTTCTTC. Its translation: CASSLGSGPFYSYNEQFF.